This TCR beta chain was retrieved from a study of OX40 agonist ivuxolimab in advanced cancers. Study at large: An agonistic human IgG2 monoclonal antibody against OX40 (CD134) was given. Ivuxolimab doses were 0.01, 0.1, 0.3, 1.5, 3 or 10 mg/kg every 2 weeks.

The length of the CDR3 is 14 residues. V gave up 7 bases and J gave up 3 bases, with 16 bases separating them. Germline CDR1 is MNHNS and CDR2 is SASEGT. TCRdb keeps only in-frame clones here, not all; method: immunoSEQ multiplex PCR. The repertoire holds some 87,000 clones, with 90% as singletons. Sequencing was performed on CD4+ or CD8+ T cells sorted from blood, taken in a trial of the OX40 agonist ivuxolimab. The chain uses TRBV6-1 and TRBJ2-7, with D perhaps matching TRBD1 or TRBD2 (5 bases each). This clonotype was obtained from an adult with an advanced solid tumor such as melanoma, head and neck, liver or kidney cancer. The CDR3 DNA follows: TGTGCCAGCATGCCCAGGGACCTCGGCTACGAGCAGTACTTC. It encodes CASMPRDLGYEQYF.